A single sample is the source of the 30 T cell receptor beta chains below, sequenced in a study of cytotoxic CD8 clonotypes in ibrutinib-treated CLL (dated by TCRdb to the early 2020s). Library method: the immunoSEQ multiplex PCR assay. Imported from immuneACCESS, the table was reduced by TCRdb to in-frame sequences with V and J called. These copies leave out some clones; in studies compared against another copy, an unresolved V gene accounts for under half, and the cause of the remainder is not known. The sample table lists more than 300,000 clones, roughly 80% of them with a count of one. About 6.3% of the sample goes to the ten largest clones. Sequencing was performed on PBMCs, taken before ibrutinib treatment. These receptors came from a human donor with chronic lymphocytic leukemia.

The chain couples TRBV6-5 to TRBJ1-1; no reliable D call. The CDR3 spans 13 residues. Trimming stripped 0 bases from V and 3 bases from J, with 5 bases between. Looked up from germline, CDR1 is MNHEY and CDR2 is SVGAGI. The CDR3 DNA follows: TGTGCCAGCAGTTACTCAGGGTACACTGAAGCTTTCTTT. As protein: CASSYSGYTEAFF.

This chain connects TRBV6-5 to TRBJ1-4; 7 positions match TRBD1. The V and J ends lost 6 bases and 5 bases, in that order; junction bases with no gene match: 9. Germline-derived CDR1 and CDR2 are MNHEY and SVGAGI. CDR3 length: 15 amino acids. CDR3: CASRQTGTANEKLFF. CDR3 DNA: TGTGCCAGCAGACAAACCGGGACAGCAAATGAAAAACTGTTTTTT.

This chain uses TRBV5-6 with TRBJ2-7; D not resolved. Germline V lookup: CDR1 SGHDT, CDR2 YYEEEE. Trimming stripped 1 base from V and 0 bases from J, with 11 bases between. This CDR3 spans 15 amino acids. The CDR3 DNA sequence: TGTGCCAGCAGCTTGTATCCGACCTCCTCCTACGAGCAGTACTTC. Protein sequence: CASSLYPTSSYEQYF. Full variable domain (rest looked up from reference TRBV5-6 and TRBJ2-7): DAGVTQSPTHLIKTRGQQVTLRCSPKSGHDTVSWYQQALGQGPQFIFQYYEEEERQRGNFPDRFSGHQFPNYSSELNVNALLLGDSALYLCASSLYPTSSYEQYFGPGTRLTVT.

The chain combines TRBV14 with TRBJ2-7; 10 bases line up with TRBD2. This CDR3 is built from 16 residues. The V segment lost 4 bases and the J segment 5 bases; nucleotides outside the gene matches: 11. The germline CDR1 and CDR2 sequences are SGHDN and FVKESK. CDR3 sequence reads: CASSRIISGRTNEQYF. In nucleotides, the CDR3 is TGTGCCAGCAGCCGAATTATTAGCGGGAGGACAAACGAGCAGTACTTC.

This clone was picked up one time. This sequence joins TRBV5-1 and TRBJ2-5; maybe TRBD2 (5 bases). The CDR3 length is 14 residues. Germline V gene data show CDR1 as SGHRS and CDR2 as YFSETQ. V was shortened by 4 bases and J by 4 bases, with 14 bases between the two germline ends. CDR3 nucleotide sequence: TGCGCCAGCAGCGGAGGCCCGGGGTCAGAGACCCAGTACTTC. This encodes CASSGGPGSETQYF.

This chain links TRBV30 with TRBJ2-7; no reliable D call. V was trimmed by 0 bases and J by 10 bases, leaving 16 bases between them. Germline values: CDR1 GTSNPN, CDR2 SVGIG (reference sequence). The CDR3 length is 13 residues. The CDR3: CAWSVRTDLEQYF. The DNA of the CDR3 is TGTGCCTGGAGTGTTCGTACGGATCTTGAACAGTACTTC.

The chain is built from TRBV12-2 and TRBJ1-3. TRBV12-2 is flagged as a pseudogene. The CDR3 length is 14 residues. CDR3 amino acids: CASRLFPFRDTIYF. The CDR3 coding sequence is TGTGCAAGTCGCTTATTCCCTTTTAGGGACACCATATATTTT.

The chain carries TRBV19 and TRBJ1-2; possibly TRBD1 for D (5 bases). The CDR3 covers 15 residues. V lost 3 bases to trimming and J lost 5 bases, with 16 bases between them. Per germline, CDR1 LNHDA and CDR2 SQIVND (reference sequence). CDR3 DNA sequence: TGTGCCAGTAGTATCCGGGACCCGGTCGTTTATGGCTACACCTTC. This translates into CASSIRDPVVYGYTF.

CDR3 sequence (DNA): TGTGCCAGCAGTGGCTACAGGGTCAGCAATCAGCCCCAGCATTTT. It encodes CASSGYRVSNQPQHF. The rearrangement joins TRBV6-1 to TRBJ1-5, with D possibly TRBD1 on 6 matching bases. Trimming pared 4 bases from V and 1 base from J, leaving 11 bases between. CDR1 and CDR2 from the germline V gene are MNHNS and SASEGT. CDR3 length: 15 residues.

The chain couples TRBV7-8 to TRBJ1-3; unclear D gene. CDR3 size: 16 residues. The germline CDR1 and CDR2 sequences are SGHVS and FQNEAQ. Trimming left V 3 bases short and J 0 bases short, with 12 bases between. The CDR3 nucleotides are TGTGCCAGCAGCTTGGCAGGATGGATCTCTGGAAACACCATATATTTT. Its translation: CASSLAGWISGNTIYF.

The gene calls are TRBV2 and TRBJ1-2; the match to TRBD1 covers 8 bases. The CDR3 is made up of 14 amino acids. Germline assignment: CDR1 SNHLY and CDR2 FYNNEI. J gave up 7 bases and V 8 bases, and 12 bases lay outside the gene matches. The CDR3, as DNA: TGTGCCAGCCGGGCTGGGACAGGCATGGGTGGCTACACCTTC. Translation: CASRAGTGMGGYTF.

The gene calls are TRBV18 and TRBJ2-7; D unclear. The ends were cut back, 2 bases at V and 3 bases at J, with 8 bases in the middle. The V gene's germline CDR1 is KGHSH and CDR2 LQKENI. The CDR3 sequence is 13 residues long. CDR3 coding DNA: TGTGCCAGCTCACCAAATAGCCTCTACGAGCAGTACTTC. The encoded protein is CASSPNSLYEQYF.

V usage is TRBV29-1 and J usage is TRBJ2-7; 9 positions agree with TRBD2. V lost 7 bases to trimming and J lost 1 base; unmatched junction nucleotides: 11. This CDR3 region has 15 residues. In germline, CDR1 is SQVTM, CDR2 ANQGSEA. Here the CDR3 reads CSAKGVAGASYEQYF. As DNA, the CDR3 is TGCAGCGCCAAGGGGGTAGCGGGAGCGTCCTACGAGCAGTACTTC.

This chain connects TRBV30 to TRBJ2-7; 12 bases map to TRBD1. The V gene's germline CDR1 is GTSNPN and CDR2 SVGIG (reference sequence). V was clipped by 2 bases and J by 6 bases; unmatched bases: 5. This CDR3 region has 14 residues. CDR3 DNA: TGTGCCTGGAGTACGGGACAGGGGGCGACCGAGCAGTACTTC. This encodes CAWSTGQGATEQYF.

This clone was recorded only once. The rearrangement joins TRBV27 to TRBJ2-1, with 15 bases that match TRBD2. CDR1 is MNHEY, CDR2 SMNVEV, per germline (reference sequence). V lost 5 bases to trimming and J lost 7 bases; unmatched junction nucleotides: 6. There are 16 residues in the CDR3. CDR3: CASSQGTSGRMNEQFF. Written as DNA, the CDR3 is TGTGCCAGCAGTCAGGGGACTAGCGGGAGGATGAATGAGCAGTTCTTC.

J is TRBJ2-3 and V is TRBV5-1; no clear D gene. Trimming shortened V by 0 bases and J by 6 bases, and 11 bases separated the two germline ends. The CDR3 has 14 amino acids. CDR1 is SGHRS, CDR2 YFSETQ, per germline. The CDR3, as DNA: TGCGCCAGCAGCTTGGCACTTCCGAAGGATACGCAGTATTTT. Its translation is CASSLALPKDTQYF.

The sample holds a few counts of this clone. The V gene is TRBV4-1, the J gene TRBJ2-2, with TRBD2 matching 10 bases. The V gene end was trimmed by 6 bases and the J gene end by 3 bases; junction bases not matched to a gene: 1. The CDR3 extends over 14 amino acids. Germline V gene data show CDR1 as MGHRA and CDR2 as YSYEKL. CDR3 sequence reads: CASRTSGYTGELFF. The DNA of the CDR3 is TGCGCCAGCAGGACTAGCGGGTACACCGGGGAGCTGTTTTTT.

The chain couples TRBV19 to TRBJ2-5; the D is unclear. Germline values: CDR1 LNHDA, CDR2 SQIVND (reference sequence). V was trimmed by 2 bases and J by 5 bases, leaving 12 bases between them. The CDR3 consists of 14 residues. CDR3 in amino acids: CASSIPPLGETQYF. The CDR3 coding sequence is TGTGCCAGTAGTATACCCCCCTTGGGGGAGACCCAGTACTTC.

This chain links TRBV28 with TRBJ1-5; no firm D call. V lost 8 bases, J lost 4 bases, and 18 bases lay in between. The CDR3 sequence is 15 residues long. CDR1 is MDHEN and CDR2 is SYDVKM in the germline V gene. The CDR3: CASDPSASSNQPQHF. In DNA form, the CDR3 reads TGTGCCAGCGACCCTTCGGCCTCGTCTAATCAGCCCCAGCATTTT.

This clone was found once. The rearrangement joins TRBV6-1 to TRBJ2-7, with 11 bases fitting TRBD1. V dropped 7 bases and J dropped 4; count of bases not matched to a gene: 9. This CDR3 has 15 residues. From germline, CDR1 is MNHNS and CDR2 SASEGT. The CDR3 DNA reads TGTGCCAGCAAAGGACAGGGGGCGAAATGGTACGAGCAGTACTTC. Encoded protein: CASKGQGAKWYEQYF.

The chain joins TRBV14 to TRBJ2-7; weak D call: TRBD1 (5 bases). Germline V gene lookup returns CDR1 SGHDN and CDR2 FVKESK. This CDR3 has 15 residues. V dropped 1 base and J dropped 2 bases, with 12 bases sitting between them. CDR3 nucleotides: TGTGCCAGCAGCCAAGGGACAACGAGAACCTACGAGCAGTACTTC. As protein: CASSQGTTRTYEQYF.

The V gene is TRBV5-6, the J gene TRBJ2-1; weak D call: TRBD2 (5 bases). Trimming pared 3 bases from V and 4 bases from J, leaving 14 bases between. Germline lookup yields CDR1 SGHDT and CDR2 YYEEEE. This CDR3 comprises 15 residues. The CDR3 nucleotides read TGTGCCAGCAGCTCCCGGCCAGGAGGTTACAATGAGCAGTTCTTC. Protein sequence: CASSSRPGGYNEQFF. Variable domain in full (rest from reference TRBV5-6 and TRBJ2-1): DAGVTQSPTHLIKTRGQQVTLRCSPKSGHDTVSWYQQALGQGPQFIFQYYEEEERQRGNFPDRFSGHQFPNYSSELNVNALLLGDSALYLCASSSRPGGYNEQFFGPGTRLTVL.

This clone has only a few counts. The V call is TRBV20-1, the J call TRBJ1-1; D ambiguous. This CDR3 spans 11 amino acids. Germline CDR1 reads DFQATT; CDR2 reads SNEGSKA (reference sequence). Trimming removed 5 bases at V and 3 bases at J, with 7 bases between. Here the CDR3 reads CSAGMDTEAFF. CDR3 nucleotide sequence: TGCAGTGCTGGTATGGACACTGAAGCTTTCTTT.

This clone was picked up one time. The chain employs TRBV27 and TRBJ1-1; 9 bases map to TRBD1. This CDR3 contains 15 residues. Per germline, CDR1 MNHEY and CDR2 SMNVEV (reference sequence). With V trimmed by 5 bases and J by 4 bases, 8 bases remained unmatched. CDR3 nucleotide sequence: TGTGCCAGCAGTCCGAGACAGGGGGGGGCCACTGAAGCTTTCTTT. Translation: CASSPRQGGATEAFF.

The chain uses TRBV28 and TRBJ1-1, with D uncertain. Trimming took 5 bases from V and 1 from J, leaving 14 bases between them. The CDR3 contains 15 residues. CDR1 is MDHEN, CDR2 SYDVKM, per germline. The CDR3 region has the DNA TGTGCCAGCAGTCCCCTCCAGGCAGGGAACACTGAAGCTTTCTTT. This gives the protein CASSPLQAGNTEAFF.

There are a few counts of this clone. The V gene is TRBV5-4, the J gene TRBJ1-2, with D tentatively TRBD1 (5 bases). Germline V gene data show CDR1 as SGHNT and CDR2 as YYREEE (reference sequence). Trimming removed 5 bases at V and 3 bases at J, with 14 bases between. CDR3 length: 14 amino acids. The CDR3 here is CASSRAGGDYGYTF. CDR3 DNA: TGTGCCAGCAGTCGCGCGGGGGGTGACTATGGCTACACCTTC.

The rearrangement links TRBV27 to TRBJ2-4; TRBD2 matches 12 bases. Trimming at V came to 1 base and at J to 7 bases, leaving 14 bases not matched to a gene. The CDR3 consists of 19 residues. Per the germline V gene, CDR1 is MNHEY and CDR2 is SMNVEV (reference sequence). The CDR3 sequence: CASSLYSLAGGPTPNIQYF. In DNA form, the CDR3 reads TGTGCCAGCAGTTTATATAGCCTAGCGGGAGGGCCTACCCCTAACATTCAGTACTTC.

This clone appeared a few times. The gene calls are TRBV28 and TRBJ1-5; 10 bases are a match to TRBD1. The germline CDR1 and CDR2 sequences are MDHEN and SYDVKM. The CDR3 is made up of 15 amino acids. With 10 bases clipped from V and 6 bases from J, the junction kept 12 bases outside the gene matches. This CDR3 is CATKGGQGLSQPQHF. The CDR3, as DNA: TGTGCCACTAAGGGGGGACAGGGGTTAAGTCAGCCCCAGCATTTT.

The CDR3 loop is CASSRDRQGNTEAFF. Here the CDR3 DNA reads TGCGCCAGCAGCCGAGACAGACAGGGGAACACTGAAGCTTTCTTT. V is TRBV4-1 and J is TRBJ1-1, with 7 positions matching TRBD1. The germline V gene has CDR1 MGHRA and CDR2 YSYEKL. V was pared by 4 bases and J by 1 base, with 6 bases of the junction left unmatched. The CDR3 loop spans 15 amino acids.

Only a few counts were recorded for this clone. V gene TRBV5-1 combines with J gene TRBJ2-2, with D unclear. The length of the CDR3 is 11 residues. V was cut by 4 bases and J by 6 bases, with 4 bases left in between. The germline CDR1 and CDR2 sequences are SGHRS and YFSETQ. CDR3 sequence (DNA): TGCGCCAGCAGCCGCCCCGGGGAGCTGTTTTTT. This gives the protein CASSRPGELFF.